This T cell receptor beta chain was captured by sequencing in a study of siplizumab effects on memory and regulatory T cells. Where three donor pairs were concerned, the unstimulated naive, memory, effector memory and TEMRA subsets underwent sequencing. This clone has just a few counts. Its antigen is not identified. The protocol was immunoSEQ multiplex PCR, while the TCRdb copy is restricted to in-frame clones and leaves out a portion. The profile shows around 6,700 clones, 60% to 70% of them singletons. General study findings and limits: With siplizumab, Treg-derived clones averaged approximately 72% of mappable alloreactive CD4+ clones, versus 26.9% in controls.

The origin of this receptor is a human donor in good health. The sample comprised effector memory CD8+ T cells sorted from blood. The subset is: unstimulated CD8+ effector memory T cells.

The CDR3 sequence is CASSPGTGGEAFF. CDR3 in DNA: TGTGCCAGCAGCCCCGGGACAGGGGGCGAGGCTTTCTTT. V gene TRBV9 combines with J gene TRBJ1-1, with TRBD1 matching over 12 bases. CDR1 is SGDLS and CDR2 is YYNGEE in the germline V gene. The J segment lost 11 bases and the V segment lost 4 bases, leaving 6 bases of the junction unmatched. The CDR3 is 13 amino acids.